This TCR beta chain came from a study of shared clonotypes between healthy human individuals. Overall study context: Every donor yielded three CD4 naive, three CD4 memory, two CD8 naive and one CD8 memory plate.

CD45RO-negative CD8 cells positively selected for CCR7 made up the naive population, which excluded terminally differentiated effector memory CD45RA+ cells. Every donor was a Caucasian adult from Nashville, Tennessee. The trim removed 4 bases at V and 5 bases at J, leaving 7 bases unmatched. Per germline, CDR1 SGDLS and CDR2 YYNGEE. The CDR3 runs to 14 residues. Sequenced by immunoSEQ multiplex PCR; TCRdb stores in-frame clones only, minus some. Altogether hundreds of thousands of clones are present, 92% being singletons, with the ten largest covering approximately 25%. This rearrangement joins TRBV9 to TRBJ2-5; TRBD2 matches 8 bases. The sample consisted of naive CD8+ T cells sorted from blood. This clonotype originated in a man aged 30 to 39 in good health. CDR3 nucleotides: TGTGCCAGCAGCTCGAGCGGGAGCACTGAGACCCAGTACTTC. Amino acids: CASSSSGSTETQYF.